This record covers a single T cell receptor beta chain. The antigen it binds to is not known. These data belong to a study of monozygotic twins with inflammatory bowel disease (dated by TCRdb to the late 2010s). Regarding the study in general: The complete study included about 28 monozygotic twin pairs: 19 IBD-discordant Danish pairs and nine German pairs, of which four were IBD-concordant and five were IBD-discordant. The search for disease-associated traits relied mainly on comparing, within discordant pairs, IBD patients with their genetically identical healthy co-twins. Each individual had, on average, about 151 000 unique TCRalpha sequences and 181 000 unique TCRbeta sequences available for analysis. Paper-wide results and their limitations: No single strong signal or clonotype linked to IBD turned up in the results, so the idea that one exists was not supported. Repertoire similarity did not differ between concordant and discordant twins, possibly due to limited statistical power. Measured by the inverse Simpson index, TCRbeta repertoire diversity was lower in IBD patients than in their healthy co-twins. Distinction between different T cell subtypes could not be achieved in the analysis. Differing immunosuppressive treatments among patients may have added background noise and inter-individual variability to the repertoires. IBD patients shared fewer clonotypes with other individuals than healthy twins did, most markedly in patients showing signs of disease activity.

Libraries were constructed by 5' RACE. Each TCR library was prepared from about 4,000 ng of total RNA. For each sample, cDNA synthesis with SMARTScribe reverse transcriptase was split into eight separate reactions. During cDNA synthesis, template switching introduced unique molecular identifiers that contained a 6-nucleotide sample barcode. TCRalpha and TCRbeta cDNA was amplified by two nested PCRs of 16 and 9 cycles, with bead purification after each PCR. Before amplification, the cDNA was treated with uracil DNA-glycosylase and purified using the QIAquick PCR purification kit. The second PCR added Illumina TruSeq-compatible adapters along with sample-specific barcodes. TapeStation and Qubit were used to check library quality and concentration, and 5 ng of each library went into the pool. The pooled libraries were sequenced with 2 x 100 bp reads and custom sequencing primers on an Illumina HiSeq2500 single-index Rapid Run. As for the original processing: MiGEC version 1.2.6 was used for UMI-based consensus assembly, which corrected PCR and sequencing errors. MiXCR version 2.1.1 was used to carry out V(D)J alignment, clonotype assembly and CDR3 extraction. Gene usage, clonotype sharing and MAIT/NKT TCR abundance were normalised by analysing the top 1000, 10 000 and 20 000 clonotypes per sample. After downsampling to 27 000 UMIs, diversity was calculated as the inverse Simpson index using the vegan R package. Paired Mann-Whitney U tests on discordant twin pairs were used, with Benjamini-Hochberg multiple-testing correction. Based on TCRdb reprocessing of the reads, there is one entry per CDR3 protein sequence, and DNA is missing. TCRdb, rather than the study authors, made the V and J calls. The sample table holds under 130,000 distinct CDR3 sequences. Under 2.5% of the sample goes to the ten largest clones.

From each donor, an approximately 2.3 ml peripheral blood sample was drawn into PAXgene tubes and stored at -80 degrees C. Total RNA was isolated from whole blood with the PAXgene blood miRNA kit on an automated QIAcube, without T cell sorting. Deep TCRalpha and TCRbeta repertoire profiling with unique molecular barcoding was performed on peripheral blood of monozygotic twin pairs concordant or discordant for inflammatory bowel disease. Smoking habits were recorded for all twin pairs, and individuals were classified as current, former or never smokers. Taken from cysteine to phenylalanine, the CDR3 has 18 residues. No DNA accompanies this entry.

This clonotype was sampled from a human donor with ulcerative colitis or Crohn's disease, or a healthy co-twin of an affected twin (not recorded which). The chain is assembled from TRBV12-3 or TRBV12-4 and TRBJ2-1; the TCRdb call, TRBD1, lacks DNA for checking. Sequences were obtained from blood. CDR3 loop: CASSLRQGNRISLHEQFF.